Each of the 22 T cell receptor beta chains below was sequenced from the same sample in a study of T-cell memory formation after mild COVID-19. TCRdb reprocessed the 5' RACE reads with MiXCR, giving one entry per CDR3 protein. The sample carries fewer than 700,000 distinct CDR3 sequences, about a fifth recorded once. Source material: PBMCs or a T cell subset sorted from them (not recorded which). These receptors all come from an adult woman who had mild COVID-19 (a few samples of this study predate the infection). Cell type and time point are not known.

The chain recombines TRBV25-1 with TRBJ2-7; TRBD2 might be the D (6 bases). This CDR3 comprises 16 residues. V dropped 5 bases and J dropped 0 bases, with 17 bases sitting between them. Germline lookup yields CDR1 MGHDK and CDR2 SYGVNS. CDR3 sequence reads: CASSPRWGVRSYEQYF. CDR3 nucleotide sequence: TGTGCCAGCAGTCCGAGGTGGGGGGTCCGCTCCTACGAGCAGTACTTC.

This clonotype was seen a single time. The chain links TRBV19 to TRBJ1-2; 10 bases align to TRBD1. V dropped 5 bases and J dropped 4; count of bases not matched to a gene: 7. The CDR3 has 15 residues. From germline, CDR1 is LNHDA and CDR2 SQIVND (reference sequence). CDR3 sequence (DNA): TGTGCCAGTAGTTCGGGACAGGGGCGGTTCTATGGCTACACCTTC. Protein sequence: CASSSGQGRFYGYTF.

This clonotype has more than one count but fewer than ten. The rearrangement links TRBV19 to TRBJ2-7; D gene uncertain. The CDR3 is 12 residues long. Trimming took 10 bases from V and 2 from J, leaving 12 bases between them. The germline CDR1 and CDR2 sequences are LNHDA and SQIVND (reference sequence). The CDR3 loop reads CATQTVTYEQYF. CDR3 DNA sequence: TGTGCCACCCAGACTGTGACCTACGAGCAGTACTTC. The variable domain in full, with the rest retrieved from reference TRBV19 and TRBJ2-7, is DGGITQSPKYLFRKEGQNVTLSCEQNLNHDAMYWYRQDPGQGLRLIYYSQIVNDFQKGDIAEGYSVSREKKESFPLTVTSAQKNPTAFYLCATQTVTYEQYFGPGTRLTVT.

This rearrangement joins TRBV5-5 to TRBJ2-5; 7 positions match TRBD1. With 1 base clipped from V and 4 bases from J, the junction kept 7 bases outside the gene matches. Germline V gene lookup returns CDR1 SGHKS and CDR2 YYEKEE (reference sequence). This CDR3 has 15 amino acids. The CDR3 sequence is CASSLNNRGRETQYF. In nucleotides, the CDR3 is TGTGCCAGCAGCTTGAATAACAGGGGAAGAGAGACCCAGTACTTC.

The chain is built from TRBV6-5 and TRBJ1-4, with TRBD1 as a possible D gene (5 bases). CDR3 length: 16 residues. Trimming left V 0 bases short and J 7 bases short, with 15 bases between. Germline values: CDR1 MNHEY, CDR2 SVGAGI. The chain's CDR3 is CASSYSFTGRFEKLFF. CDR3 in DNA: TGTGCCAGCAGTTACTCGTTTACAGGTCGCTTTGAAAAACTGTTTTTT.

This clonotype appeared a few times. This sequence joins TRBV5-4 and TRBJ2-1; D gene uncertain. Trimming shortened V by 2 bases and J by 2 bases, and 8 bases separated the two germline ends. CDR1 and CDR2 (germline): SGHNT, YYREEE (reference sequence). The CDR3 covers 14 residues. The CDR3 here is CASSFSPAYNEQFF. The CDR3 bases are TGTGCCAGCAGCTTTTCACCCGCCTACAATGAGCAGTTCTTC.

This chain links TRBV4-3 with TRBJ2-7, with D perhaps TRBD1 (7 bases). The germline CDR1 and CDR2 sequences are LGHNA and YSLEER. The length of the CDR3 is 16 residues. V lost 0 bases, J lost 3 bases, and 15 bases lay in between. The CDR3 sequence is CASSQEEGAGDYEQYF. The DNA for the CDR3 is TGCGCCAGCAGCCAAGAGGAGGGGGCGGGCGACTACGAGCAGTACTTC.

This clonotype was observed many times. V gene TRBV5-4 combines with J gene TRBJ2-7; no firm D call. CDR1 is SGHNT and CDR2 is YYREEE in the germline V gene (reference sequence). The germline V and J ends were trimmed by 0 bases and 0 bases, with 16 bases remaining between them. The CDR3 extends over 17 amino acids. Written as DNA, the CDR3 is TGTGCCAGCAGCTTGGGAGGCGTGGGCTTGCTCTCCTACGAGCAGTACTTC. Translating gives CASSLGGVGLLSYEQYF.

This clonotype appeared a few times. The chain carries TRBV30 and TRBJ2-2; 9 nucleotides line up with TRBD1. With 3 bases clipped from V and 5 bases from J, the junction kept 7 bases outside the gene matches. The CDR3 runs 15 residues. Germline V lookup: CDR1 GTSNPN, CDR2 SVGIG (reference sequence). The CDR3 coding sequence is TGTGCCTGGAGGGTCCGGGACAGGGTTACCGGGGAGCTGTTTTTT. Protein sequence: CAWRVRDRVTGELFF.

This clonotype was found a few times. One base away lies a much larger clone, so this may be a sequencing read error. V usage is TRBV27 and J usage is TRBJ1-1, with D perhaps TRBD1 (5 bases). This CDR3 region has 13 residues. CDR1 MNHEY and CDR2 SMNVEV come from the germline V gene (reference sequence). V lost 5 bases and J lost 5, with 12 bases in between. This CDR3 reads CASSLRVGTEAFF. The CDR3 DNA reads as TGTGCCAGCAGTCTCAGGGTGGGAACTGAAGCTTTCTTT.

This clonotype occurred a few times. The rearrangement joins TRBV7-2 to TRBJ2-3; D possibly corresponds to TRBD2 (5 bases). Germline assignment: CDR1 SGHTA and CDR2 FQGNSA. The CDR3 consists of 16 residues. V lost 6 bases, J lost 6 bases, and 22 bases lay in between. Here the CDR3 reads CASSRLQRSLGDTQYF. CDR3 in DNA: TGTGCCAGCAGTCGACTGCAGCGGTCCCTTGGGGATACGCAGTATTTT.

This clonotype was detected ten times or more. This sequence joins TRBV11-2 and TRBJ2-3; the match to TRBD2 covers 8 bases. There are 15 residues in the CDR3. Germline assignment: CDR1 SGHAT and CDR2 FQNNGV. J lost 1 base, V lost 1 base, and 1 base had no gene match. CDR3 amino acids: CASSLAGGRTDTQYF. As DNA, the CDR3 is TGTGCCAGCAGCTTAGCGGGGGGGCGCACAGATACGCAGTATTTT.

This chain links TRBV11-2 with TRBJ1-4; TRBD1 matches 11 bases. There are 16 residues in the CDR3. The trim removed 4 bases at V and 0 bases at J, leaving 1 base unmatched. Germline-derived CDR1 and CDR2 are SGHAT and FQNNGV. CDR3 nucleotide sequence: TGTGCCAGCAGCTGGGGACAGGGGGCAACTAATGAAAAACTGTTTTTT. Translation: CASSWGQGATNEKLFF.

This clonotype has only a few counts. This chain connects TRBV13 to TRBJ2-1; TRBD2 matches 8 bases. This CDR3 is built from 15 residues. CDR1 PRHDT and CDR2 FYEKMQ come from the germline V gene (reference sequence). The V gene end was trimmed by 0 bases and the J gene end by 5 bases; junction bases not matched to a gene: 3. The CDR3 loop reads CASSLGGRGHNEQFF. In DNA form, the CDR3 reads TGTGCCAGCAGCTTAGGCGGGAGGGGCCACAATGAGCAGTTCTTC.

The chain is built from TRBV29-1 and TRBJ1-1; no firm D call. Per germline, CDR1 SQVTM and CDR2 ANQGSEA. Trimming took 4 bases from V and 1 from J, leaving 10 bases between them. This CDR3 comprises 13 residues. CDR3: CSVAATSNTEAFF. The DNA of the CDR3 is TGCAGCGTTGCGGCCACCTCGAACACTGAAGCTTTCTTT.

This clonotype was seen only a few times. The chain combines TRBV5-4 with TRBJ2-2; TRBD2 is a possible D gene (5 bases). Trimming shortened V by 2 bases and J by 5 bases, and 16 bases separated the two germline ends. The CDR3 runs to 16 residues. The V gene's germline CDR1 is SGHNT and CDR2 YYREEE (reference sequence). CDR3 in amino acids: CASSFKLVGGTGELFF. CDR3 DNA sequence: TGTGCCAGCAGCTTTAAACTGGTAGGAGGTACCGGGGAGCTGTTTTTT.

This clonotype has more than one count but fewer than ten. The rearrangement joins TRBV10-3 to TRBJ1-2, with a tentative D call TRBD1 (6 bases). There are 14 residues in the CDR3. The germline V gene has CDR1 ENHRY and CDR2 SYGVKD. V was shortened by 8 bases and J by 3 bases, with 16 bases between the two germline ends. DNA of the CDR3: TGTGCCATCCGGGGCAGGGGAATGGACTATGGCTACACCTTC. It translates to CAIRGRGMDYGYTF.

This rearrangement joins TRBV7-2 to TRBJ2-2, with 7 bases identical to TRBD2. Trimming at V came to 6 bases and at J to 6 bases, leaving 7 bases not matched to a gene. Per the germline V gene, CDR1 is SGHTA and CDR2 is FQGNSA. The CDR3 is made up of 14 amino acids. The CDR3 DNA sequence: TGTGCCAGCAGACTAGCGAGTTGGTCCGGGGAGCTGTTTTTT. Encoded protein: CASRLASWSGELFF.

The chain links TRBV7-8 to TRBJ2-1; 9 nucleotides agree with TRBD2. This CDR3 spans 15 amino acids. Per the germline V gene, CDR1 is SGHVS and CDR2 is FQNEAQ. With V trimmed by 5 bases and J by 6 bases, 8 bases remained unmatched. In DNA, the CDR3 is TGTGCCAGCAGCAGCCGAGCGGGAGGCGGCAATGAGCAGTTCTTC. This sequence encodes CASSSRAGGGNEQFF.

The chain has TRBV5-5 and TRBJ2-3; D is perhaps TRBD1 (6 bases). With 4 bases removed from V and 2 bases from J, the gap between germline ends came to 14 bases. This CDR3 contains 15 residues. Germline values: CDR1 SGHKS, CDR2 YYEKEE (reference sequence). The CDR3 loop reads CASSDTGHYTDTQYF. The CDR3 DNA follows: TGTGCCAGCAGCGACACGGGACACTACACAGATACGCAGTATTTT.

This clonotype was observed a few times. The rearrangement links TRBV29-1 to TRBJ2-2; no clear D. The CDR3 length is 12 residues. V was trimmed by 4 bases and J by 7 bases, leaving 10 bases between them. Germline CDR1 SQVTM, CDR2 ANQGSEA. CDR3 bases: TGCAGCGTTGCAGGTTCTGGCGGGGAGCTGTTTTTT. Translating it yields CSVAGSGGELFF.

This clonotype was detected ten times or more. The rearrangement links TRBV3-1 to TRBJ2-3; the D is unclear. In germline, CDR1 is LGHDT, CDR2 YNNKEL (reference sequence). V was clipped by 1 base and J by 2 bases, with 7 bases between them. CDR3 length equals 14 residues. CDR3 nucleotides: TGTGCCAGCAGCCAAGGGCCTCTCACAGATACGCAGTATTTT. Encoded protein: CASSQGPLTDTQYF.